The clone carrying this T cell receptor (beta chain) was counted at least ten times. This CDR3 is 15 amino acids long. V shed 2 bases and J shed 10 bases, with 18 bases lying between them. CDR1 is KGHSH and CDR2 is LQKENI in the germline V gene. The data stem from a study of blood T cells in healthy people across ages. A second roughly 6 to 11 cycle PCR used barcoded and J-beta primers. TCRdb ran MiXCR on the 5' RACE reads and lists one entry per CDR3 protein. The sample includes around 870,000 distinct CDR3 sequences, under 30% of them seen just once. Source material: blood. The genes are TRBV18 and TRBJ2-1; D possibly corresponds to TRBD1 (6 bases). The receptor comes from a woman of 80 years or more in good health. The CDR3 DNA reads as TGTGCCAGCTCACCATTCTGGACAGCTTTTGACGAGCAGTTCTTC. Protein sequence: CASSPFWTAFDEQFF. Based on the CDR3 plus reference TRBV18 and TRBJ2-1, the full variable domain is NAGVMQNPRHLVRRRGQEARLRCSPMKGHSHVYWYRQLPEEGLKFMVYLQKENIIDESGMPKERFSAEFPKEGPSILRIQQVVRGDSAAYFCASSPFWTAFDEQFFGPGTRLTVL.